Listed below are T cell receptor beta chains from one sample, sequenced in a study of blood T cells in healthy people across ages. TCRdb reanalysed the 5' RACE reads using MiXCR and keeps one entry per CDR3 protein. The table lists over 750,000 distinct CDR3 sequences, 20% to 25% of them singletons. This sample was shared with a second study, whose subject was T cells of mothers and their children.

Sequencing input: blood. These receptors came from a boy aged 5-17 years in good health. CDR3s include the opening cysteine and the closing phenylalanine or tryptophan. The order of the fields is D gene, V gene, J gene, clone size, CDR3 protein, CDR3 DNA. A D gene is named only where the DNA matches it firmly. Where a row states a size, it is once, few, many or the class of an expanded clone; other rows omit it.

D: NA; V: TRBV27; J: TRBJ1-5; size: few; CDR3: CASSPRNQPQHF; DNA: TGTGCCAGCAGTCCTAGGAATCAGCCCCAGCATTTT
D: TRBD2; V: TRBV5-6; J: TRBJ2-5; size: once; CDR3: CASSPRLARETQYF; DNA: TGTGCCAGCAGCCCTCGACTAGCTCGAGAGACCCAGTACTTC
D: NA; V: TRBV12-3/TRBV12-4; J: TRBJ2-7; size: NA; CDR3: CASSGGLTYEQYF; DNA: TGTGCCAGCAGTGGGGGACTTACCTACGAGCAGTACTTC
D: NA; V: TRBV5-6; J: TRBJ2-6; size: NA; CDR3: CASSSTSGANVLAF; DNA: TGTGCCAGCAGCTCAACTTCTGGGGCCAACGTCCTGGCTTTC
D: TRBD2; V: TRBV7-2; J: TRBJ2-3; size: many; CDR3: CASSLGPPAGPTDTQYF; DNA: TGTGCCAGCAGCTTAGGGCCCCCAGCGGGGCCCACAGATACGCAGTATTTT
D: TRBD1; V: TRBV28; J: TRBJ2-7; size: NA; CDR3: CASSDGDRIAGQYF; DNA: TGTGCCAGCAGTGACGGGGACAGGATAGCCGGGCAGTACTTC
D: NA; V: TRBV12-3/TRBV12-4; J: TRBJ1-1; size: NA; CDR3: CGSSFNRVNTEAFF; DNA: TGTGGCAGCAGTTTTAACAGGGTGAACACTGAAGCTTTCTTT
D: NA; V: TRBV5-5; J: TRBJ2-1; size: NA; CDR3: CASSLEGPPGDEQFF; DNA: TGTGCCAGCAGCTTGGAGGGACCACCAGGGGATGAGCAGTTCTTC
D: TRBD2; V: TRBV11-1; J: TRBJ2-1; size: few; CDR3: CASSGPLAGADNEQFF; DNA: TGTGCCAGCAGCGGGCCTCTAGCGGGAGCTGACAATGAGCAGTTCTTC
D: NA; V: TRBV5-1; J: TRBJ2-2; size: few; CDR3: CASSLASRAGELFF; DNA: TGCGCCAGCAGCTTGGCCTCGAGGGCCGGGGAGCTGTTTTTT
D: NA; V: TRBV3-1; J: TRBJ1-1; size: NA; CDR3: CASSQDRLPNTEAFF; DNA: TGTGCCAGCAGCCAAGATCGCCTCCCGAACACTGAAGCTTTCTTT
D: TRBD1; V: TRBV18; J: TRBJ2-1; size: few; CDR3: CASSPSVFSRRDSTYNEQFF; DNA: TGTGCCAGCTCACCATCTGTATTTAGTCGTCGGGACAGTACCTACAATGAGCAGTTCTTC
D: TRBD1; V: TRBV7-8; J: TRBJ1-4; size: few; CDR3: CASTPGQDSGEKLFF; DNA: TGTGCCAGCACCCCCGGACAGGATTCGGGTGAAAAACTGTTTTTT
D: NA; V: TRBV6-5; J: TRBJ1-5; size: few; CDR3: CASSYSSGAKGNQPQHF; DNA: TGTGCCAGCAGTTACTCGTCAGGGGCTAAGGGCAATCAGCCCCAGCATTTT
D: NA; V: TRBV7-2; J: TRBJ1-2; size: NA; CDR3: CAGTRTYGYTF; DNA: TGTGCCGGCACTCGGACTTATGGCTACACCTTC
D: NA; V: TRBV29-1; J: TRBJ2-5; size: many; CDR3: CSVVEGGPFQETQYF; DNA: TGCAGCGTTGTCGAGGGGGGGCCTTTTCAAGAGACCCAGTACTTC
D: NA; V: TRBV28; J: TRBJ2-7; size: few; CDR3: CASGSRDDAAYEQYF; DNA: TGTGCCAGCGGCTCCCGGGACGATGCGGCCTACGAGCAGTACTTC
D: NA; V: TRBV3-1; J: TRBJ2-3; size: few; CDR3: CASSQERPPGDTDTQYF; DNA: TGTGCCAGCAGCCAAGAACGTCCCCCTGGAGACACAGATACGCAGTATTTT
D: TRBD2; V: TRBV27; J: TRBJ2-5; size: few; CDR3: CASSSGPGLAKETQYF; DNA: TGTGCCAGCAGTTCCGGGCCGGGACTAGCGAAAGAGACCCAGTACTTC
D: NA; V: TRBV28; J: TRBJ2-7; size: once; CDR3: CASTTLNEQYF; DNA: TGTGCCAGCACCACTTTGAACGAGCAGTACTTC
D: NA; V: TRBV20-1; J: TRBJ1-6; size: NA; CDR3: CSARGDPILRGGSPLHF; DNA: TGCAGTGCTAGAGGTGACCCCATACTCCGAGGGGGTTCACCCCTCCACTTT
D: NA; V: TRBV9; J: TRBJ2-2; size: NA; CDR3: CASSVEGTGIPTGELFF; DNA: TGTGCCAGCAGCGTAGAGGGAACAGGGATCCCCACCGGGGAGCTGTTTTTT
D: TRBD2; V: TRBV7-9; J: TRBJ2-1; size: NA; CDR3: CASSPHRLAGGLNEQFF; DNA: TGTGCCAGCAGCCCCCACCGACTAGCGGGAGGGCTTAATGAGCAGTTCTTC
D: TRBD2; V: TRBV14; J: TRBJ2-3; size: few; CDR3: CASSFRTSGGGTDTQYF; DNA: TGTGCCAGCAGCTTCCGGACTAGCGGGGGTGGAACAGATACGCAGTATTTT
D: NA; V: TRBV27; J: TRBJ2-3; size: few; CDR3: CASSWTHSASTDTQYF; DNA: TGTGCCAGCAGTTGGACACATTCCGCTAGCACAGATACGCAGTATTTT
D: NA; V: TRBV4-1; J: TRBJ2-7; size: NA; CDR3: CASSLRESSRYEQYF; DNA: TGCGCCAGCAGCTTGAGGGAAAGTAGTCGCTACGAGCAGTACTTC
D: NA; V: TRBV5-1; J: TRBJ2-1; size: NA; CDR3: CASSGNFNEQFF; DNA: TGCGCCAGCAGCGGAAACTTCAATGAGCAGTTCTTC
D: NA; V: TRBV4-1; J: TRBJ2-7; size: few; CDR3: CASSQEVAPSYEQYF; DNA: TGCGCCAGCAGCCAAGAAGTGGCACCCTCCTACGAGCAGTACTTC
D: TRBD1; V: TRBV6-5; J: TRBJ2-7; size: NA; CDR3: CASSYSGTGVEQYF; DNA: TGTGCCAGCAGTTACTCAGGGACAGGGGTCGAGCAGTACTTC
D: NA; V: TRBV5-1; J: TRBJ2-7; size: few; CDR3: CASSLDPRREQYF; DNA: TGCGCCAGCAGCTTGGATCCCCGGCGCGAGCAGTACTTC
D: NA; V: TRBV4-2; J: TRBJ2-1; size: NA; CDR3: CASSPAGSVQRENEQFF; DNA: TGTGCCAGCAGCCCCGCGGGGAGCGTTCAACGGGAAAATGAGCAGTTCTTC
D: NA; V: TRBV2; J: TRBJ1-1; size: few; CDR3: CASNPGPYTEAFF; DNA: TGTGCCAGCAACCCCGGCCCCTACACTGAAGCTTTCTTT
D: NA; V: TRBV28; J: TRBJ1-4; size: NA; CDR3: CASSRVVGNEKLFF; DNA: TGTGCCAGCAGTCGAGTAGTGGGTAATGAAAAACTGTTTTTT
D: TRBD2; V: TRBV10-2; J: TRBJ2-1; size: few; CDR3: CASSEASGISNEQFF; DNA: TGCGCCAGCAGTGAAGCTAGCGGAATAAGCAATGAGCAGTTCTTC
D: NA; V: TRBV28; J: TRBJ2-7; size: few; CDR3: CASRPLGGGRYEQYF; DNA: TGTGCCAGCAGACCCCTCGGGGGTGGCAGGTACGAGCAGTACTTC
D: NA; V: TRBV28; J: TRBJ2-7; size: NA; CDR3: CASSLGNLAYYGEQYF; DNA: TGTGCCAGCAGTTTAGGGAACCTAGCGTATTATGGCGAGCAGTACTTC
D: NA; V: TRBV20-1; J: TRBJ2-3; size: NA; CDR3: CSARAGTSLADTQYF; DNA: TGCAGTGCTAGAGCCGGGACCAGCCTCGCGGATACGCAGTATTTT
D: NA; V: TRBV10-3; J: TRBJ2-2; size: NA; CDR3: CAISQSPPERANTGELFF; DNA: TGTGCCATCAGTCAATCCCCTCCTGAGCGGGCGAACACCGGGGAGCTGTTTTTT
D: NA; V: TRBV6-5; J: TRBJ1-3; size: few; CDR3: CASSREGDTIYF; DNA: TGTGCCAGCAGTCGCGAGGGAGACACCATATATTTT
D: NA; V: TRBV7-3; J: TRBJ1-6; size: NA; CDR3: CASSLFSPLHF; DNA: TGTGCCAGCAGCTTATTTTCACCCCTCCACTTT
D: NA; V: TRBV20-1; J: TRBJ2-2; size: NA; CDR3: CSAPRGYRGTGELFF; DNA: TGCAGTGCTCCGCGAGGTTATCGGGGAACCGGGGAGCTGTTTTTT
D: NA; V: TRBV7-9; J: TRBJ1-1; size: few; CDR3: CASSFITGPAITEAFF; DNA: TGTGCCAGCAGCTTCATTACAGGGCCCGCGATCACTGAAGCTTTCTTT
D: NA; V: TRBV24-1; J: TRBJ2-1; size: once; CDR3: CATESGGWDNEQFF; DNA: TGTGCCACTGAGTCCGGGGGCTGGGACAATGAGCAGTTCTTC
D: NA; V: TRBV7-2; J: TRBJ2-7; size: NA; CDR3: CASSLDDGEQYF; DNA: TGTGCCAGCAGCTTAGACGACGGCGAGCAGTACTTC
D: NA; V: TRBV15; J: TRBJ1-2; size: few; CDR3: CATSRGFQGGYTF; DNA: TGTGCCACCAGCAGAGGGTTTCAGGGTGGCTACACCTTC
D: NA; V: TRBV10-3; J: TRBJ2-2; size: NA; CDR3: CAISSTGELFF; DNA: TGTGCCATCAGTTCTACCGGGGAGCTGTTTTTT
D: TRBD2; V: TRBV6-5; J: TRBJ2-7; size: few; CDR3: CASSGTTSTYEQYF; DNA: TGTGCCAGCAGTGGGACTACGTCTACCTACGAGCAGTACTTC
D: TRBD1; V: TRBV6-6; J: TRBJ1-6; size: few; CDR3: CASSYSGQDNSPLHF; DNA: TGTGCCAGCAGTTACTCGGGACAGGATAATTCACCCCTCCACTTT
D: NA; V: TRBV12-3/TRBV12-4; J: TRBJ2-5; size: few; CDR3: CASSFTSYQETQYF; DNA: TGTGCCAGCAGTTTCACCAGCTACCAAGAGACCCAGTACTTC